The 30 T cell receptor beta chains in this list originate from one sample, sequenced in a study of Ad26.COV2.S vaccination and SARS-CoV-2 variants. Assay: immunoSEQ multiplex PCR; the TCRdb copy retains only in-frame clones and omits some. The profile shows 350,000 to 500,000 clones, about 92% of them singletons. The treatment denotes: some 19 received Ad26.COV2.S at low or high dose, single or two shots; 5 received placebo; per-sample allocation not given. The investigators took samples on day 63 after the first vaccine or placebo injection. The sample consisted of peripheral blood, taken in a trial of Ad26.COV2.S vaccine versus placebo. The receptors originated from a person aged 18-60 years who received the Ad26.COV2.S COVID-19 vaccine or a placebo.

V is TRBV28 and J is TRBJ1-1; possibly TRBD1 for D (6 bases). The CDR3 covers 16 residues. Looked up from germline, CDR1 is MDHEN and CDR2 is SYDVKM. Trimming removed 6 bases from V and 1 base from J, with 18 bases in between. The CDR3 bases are TGTGCCAGCAGCTCATCAGGGGAGTCGTGGAACACTGAAGCTTTCTTT. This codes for CASSSSGESWNTEAFF.

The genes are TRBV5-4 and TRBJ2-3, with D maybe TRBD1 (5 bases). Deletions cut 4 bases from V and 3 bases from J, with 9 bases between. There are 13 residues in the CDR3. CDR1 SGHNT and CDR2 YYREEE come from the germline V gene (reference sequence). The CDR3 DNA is TGTGCCAGCAGCCCCAGGGATACAGATACGCAGTATTTT. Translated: CASSPRDTDTQYF.

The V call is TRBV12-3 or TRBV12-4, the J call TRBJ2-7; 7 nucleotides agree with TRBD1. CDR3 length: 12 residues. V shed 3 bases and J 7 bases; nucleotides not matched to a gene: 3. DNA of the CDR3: TGTGCCAGCAGTTTGAGGGGGCGTGAGCAGTACTTC. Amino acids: CASSLRGREQYF.

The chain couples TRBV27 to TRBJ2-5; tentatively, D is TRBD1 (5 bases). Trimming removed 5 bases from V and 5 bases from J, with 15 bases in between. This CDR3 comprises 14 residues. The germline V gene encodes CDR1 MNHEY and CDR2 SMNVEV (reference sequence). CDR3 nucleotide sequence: TGTGCCAGCAGTGCCGACTGGGGCTTCGAGACCCAGTACTTC. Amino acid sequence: CASSADWGFETQYF.

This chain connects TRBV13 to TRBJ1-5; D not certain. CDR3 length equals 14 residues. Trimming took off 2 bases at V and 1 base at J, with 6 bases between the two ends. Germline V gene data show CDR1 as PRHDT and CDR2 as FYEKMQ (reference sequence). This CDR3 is CASSLSRSNQPQHF. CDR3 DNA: TGTGCCAGCAGCTTAAGCAGAAGCAATCAGCCCCAGCATTTT.

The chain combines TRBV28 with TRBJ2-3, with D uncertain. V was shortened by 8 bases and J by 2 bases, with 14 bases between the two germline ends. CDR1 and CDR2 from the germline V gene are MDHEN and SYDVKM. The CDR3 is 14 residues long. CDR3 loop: CASLPRSYTDTQYF. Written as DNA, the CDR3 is TGTGCCAGCCTTCCCAGATCCTACACAGATACGCAGTATTTT.

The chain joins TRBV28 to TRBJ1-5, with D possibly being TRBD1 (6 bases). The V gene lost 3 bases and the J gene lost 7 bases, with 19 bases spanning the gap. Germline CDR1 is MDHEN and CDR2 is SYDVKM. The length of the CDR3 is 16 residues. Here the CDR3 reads CASSFQVGGPEQPQHF. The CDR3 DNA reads TGTGCCAGCAGTTTCCAGGTTGGGGGGCCGGAGCAGCCCCAGCATTTT.

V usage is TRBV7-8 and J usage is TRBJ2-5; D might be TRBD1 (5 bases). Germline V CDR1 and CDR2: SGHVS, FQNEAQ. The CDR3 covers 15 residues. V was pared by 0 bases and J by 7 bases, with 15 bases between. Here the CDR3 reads CASSLALAGLRTQYF. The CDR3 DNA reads TGTGCCAGCAGCTTAGCGCTCGCAGGGCTACGGACCCAGTACTTC.

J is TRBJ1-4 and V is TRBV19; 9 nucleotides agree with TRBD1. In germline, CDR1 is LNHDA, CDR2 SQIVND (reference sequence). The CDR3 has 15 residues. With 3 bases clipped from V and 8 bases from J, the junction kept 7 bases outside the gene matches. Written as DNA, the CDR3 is TGTGCCAGTAGTATTCGCGCCGGGACAGGGGAAAAACTGTTTTTT. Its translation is CASSIRAGTGEKLFF.

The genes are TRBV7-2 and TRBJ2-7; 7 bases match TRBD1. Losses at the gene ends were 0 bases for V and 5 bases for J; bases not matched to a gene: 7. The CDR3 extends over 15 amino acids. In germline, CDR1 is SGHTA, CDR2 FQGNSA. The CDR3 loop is CASSLAPGGRDEQYF. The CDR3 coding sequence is TGTGCCAGCAGCTTAGCGCCAGGGGGTCGGGACGAGCAGTACTTC.

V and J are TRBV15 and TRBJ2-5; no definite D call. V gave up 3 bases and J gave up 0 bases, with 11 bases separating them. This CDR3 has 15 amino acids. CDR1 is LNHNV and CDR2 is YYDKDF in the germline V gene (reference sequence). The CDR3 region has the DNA TGTGCCACCAGCAGGAGGACCACGGACCAAGAGACCCAGTACTTC. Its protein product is CATSRRTTDQETQYF.

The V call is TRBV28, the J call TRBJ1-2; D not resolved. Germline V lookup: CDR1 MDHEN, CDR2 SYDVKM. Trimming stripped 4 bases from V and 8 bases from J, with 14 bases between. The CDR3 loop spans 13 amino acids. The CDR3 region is CASSSILDEGYTF. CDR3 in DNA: TGTGCCAGCAGTTCTATTTTGGACGAGGGCTACACCTTC.

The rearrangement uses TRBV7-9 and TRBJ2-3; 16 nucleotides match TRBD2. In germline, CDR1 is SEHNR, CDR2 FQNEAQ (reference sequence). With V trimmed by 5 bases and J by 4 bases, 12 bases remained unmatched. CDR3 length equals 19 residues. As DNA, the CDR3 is TGTGCCAGCAGCCGGATCTCGGGACTAGCGGGAGGGCCTTCAGATACGCAGTATTTT. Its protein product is CASSRISGLAGGPSDTQYF.

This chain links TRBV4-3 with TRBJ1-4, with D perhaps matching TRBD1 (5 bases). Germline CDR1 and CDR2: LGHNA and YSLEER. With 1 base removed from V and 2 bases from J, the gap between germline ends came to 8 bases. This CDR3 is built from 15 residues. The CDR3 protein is CASSQGGLTNEKLFF. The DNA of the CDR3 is TGCGCCAGCAGCCAAGGGGGCTTGACTAATGAAAAACTGTTTTTT.

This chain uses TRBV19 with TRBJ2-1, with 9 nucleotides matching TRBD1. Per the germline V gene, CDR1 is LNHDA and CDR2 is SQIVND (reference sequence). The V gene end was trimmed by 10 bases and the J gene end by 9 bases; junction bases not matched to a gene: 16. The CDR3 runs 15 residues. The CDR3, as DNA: TGTGCCACTTCCAGGGGACAGGGAACTTCAAGTGAGCAGTTCTTC. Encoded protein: CATSRGQGTSSEQFF.

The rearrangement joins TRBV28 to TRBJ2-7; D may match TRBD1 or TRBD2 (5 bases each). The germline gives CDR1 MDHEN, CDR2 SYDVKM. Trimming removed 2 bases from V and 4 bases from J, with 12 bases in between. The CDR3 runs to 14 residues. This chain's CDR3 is CASSLSGREYEQYF. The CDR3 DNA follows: TGTGCCAGCAGTTTAAGTGGCAGGGAGTACGAGCAGTACTTC.

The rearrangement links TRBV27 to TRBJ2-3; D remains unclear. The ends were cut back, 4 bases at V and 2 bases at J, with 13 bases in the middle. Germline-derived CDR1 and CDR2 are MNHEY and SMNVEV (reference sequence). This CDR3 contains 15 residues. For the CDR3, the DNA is TGTGCCAGCAGTTATACCATCCTACACACAGATACGCAGTATTTT. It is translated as CASSYTILHTDTQYF.

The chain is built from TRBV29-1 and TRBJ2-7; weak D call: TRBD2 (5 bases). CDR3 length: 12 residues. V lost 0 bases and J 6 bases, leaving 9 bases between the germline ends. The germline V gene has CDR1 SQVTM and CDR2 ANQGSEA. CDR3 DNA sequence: TGCAGCGTTGAAGACGGAGGTATCGAGCAGTACTTC. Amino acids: CSVEDGGIEQYF.

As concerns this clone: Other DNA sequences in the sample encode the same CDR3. DNA for the CDR3: TGTGCCATCAGTGAGTCGGGACAGGGAAATGAAAAACTGTTTTTT. The encoded protein is CAISESGQGNEKLFF. The chain couples TRBV10-3 to TRBJ1-4, with 9 positions matching TRBD1. The CDR3 runs to 15 residues. Unmatched junction bases numbered 1, after V lost 0 bases and J lost 5 bases. Germline V gives CDR1 ENHRY, CDR2 SYGVKD.

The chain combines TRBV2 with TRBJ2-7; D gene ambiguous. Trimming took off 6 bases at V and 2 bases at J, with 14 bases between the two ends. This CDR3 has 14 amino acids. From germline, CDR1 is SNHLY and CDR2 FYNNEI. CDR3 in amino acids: CASRSQQLAYEQYF. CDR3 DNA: TGTGCCAGCAGGAGTCAACAGCTTGCCTACGAGCAGTACTTC.

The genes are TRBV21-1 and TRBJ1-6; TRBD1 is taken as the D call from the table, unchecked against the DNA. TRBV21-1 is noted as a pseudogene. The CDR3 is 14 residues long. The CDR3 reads CASTVGTSGSPLHF. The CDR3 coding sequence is TGTGCCAGCACCGTTGGGACATCGGGTTCACCCCTCCACTTT.

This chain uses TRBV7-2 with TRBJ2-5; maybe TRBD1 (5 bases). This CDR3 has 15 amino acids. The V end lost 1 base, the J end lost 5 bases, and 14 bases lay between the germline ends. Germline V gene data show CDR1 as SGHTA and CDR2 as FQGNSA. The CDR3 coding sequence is TGTGCCAGCAGCTTAGTAGGGGTTCTCGGGGAGACCCAGTACTTC. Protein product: CASSLVGVLGETQYF.

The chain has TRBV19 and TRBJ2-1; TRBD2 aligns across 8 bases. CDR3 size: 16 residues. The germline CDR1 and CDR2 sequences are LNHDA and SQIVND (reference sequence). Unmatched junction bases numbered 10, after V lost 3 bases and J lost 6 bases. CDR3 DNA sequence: TGTGCCAGTAGTATTTTGGCGGGAGGAATACGCAATGAGCAGTTCTTC. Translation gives CASSILAGGIRNEQFF.

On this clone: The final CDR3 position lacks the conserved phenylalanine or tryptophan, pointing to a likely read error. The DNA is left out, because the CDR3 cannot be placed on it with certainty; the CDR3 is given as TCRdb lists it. CDR3 loop: CASSENSPAV. The chain employs TRBV6-1 and TRBJ1-1. The CDR3 region is 10 residues in length, termini included. Germline CDR1 reads MNHNS; CDR2 reads SASEGT.

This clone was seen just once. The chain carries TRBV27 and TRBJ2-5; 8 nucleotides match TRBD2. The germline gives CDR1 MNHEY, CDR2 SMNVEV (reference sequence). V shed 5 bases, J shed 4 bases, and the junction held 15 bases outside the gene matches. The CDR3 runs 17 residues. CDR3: CASSPFLREATGETQYF. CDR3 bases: TGTGCCAGCAGTCCCTTCTTGCGGGAGGCAACTGGAGAGACCCAGTACTTC.

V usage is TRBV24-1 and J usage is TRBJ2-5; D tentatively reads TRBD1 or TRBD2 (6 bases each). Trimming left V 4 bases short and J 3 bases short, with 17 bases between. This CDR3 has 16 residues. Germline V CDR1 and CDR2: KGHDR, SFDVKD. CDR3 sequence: CATSDRLVSGEETQYF. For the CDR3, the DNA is TGTGCCACCAGTGACAGACTAGTTTCAGGGGAAGAGACCCAGTACTTC.

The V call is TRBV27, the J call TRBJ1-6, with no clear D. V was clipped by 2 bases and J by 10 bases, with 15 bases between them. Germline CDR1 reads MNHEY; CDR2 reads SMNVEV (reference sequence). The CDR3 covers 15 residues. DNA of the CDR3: TGTGCCAGCAGTTTACTCGCACGGGCAGGCTCACCCCTCCACTTT. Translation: CASSLLARAGSPLHF.

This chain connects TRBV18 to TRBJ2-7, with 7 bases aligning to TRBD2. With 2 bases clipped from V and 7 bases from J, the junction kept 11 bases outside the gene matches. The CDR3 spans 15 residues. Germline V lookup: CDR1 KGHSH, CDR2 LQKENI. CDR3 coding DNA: TGTGCCAGCTCACCAATGGCTAGCGGCTCGGGAGAGCAGTACTTC. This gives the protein CASSPMASGSGEQYF.

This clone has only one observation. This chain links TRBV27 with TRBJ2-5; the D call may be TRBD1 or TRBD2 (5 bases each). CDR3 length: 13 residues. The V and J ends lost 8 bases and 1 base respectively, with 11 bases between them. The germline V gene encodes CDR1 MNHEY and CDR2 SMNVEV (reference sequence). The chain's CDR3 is CASSDGAQETQYF. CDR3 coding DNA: TGTGCCAGCTCGGACGGGGCCCAAGAGACCCAGTACTTC.

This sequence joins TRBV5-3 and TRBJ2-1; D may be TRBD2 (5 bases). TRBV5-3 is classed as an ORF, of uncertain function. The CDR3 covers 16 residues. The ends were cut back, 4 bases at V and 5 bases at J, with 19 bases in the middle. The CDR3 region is CARSDARAAKDNEQFF. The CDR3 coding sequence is TGTGCCAGAAGCGACGCCAGAGCGGCGAAGGACAATGAGCAGTTCTTC.